The 27 T cell receptor beta chains listed next were all sequenced from one sample in a study of cytomegalovirus exposure and HLA in healthy donors. Primers for the PCR totalled 60 Vbeta and 13 Jbeta. TCRdb's copy holds only in-frame clones and misses some; the assay was immunoSEQ multiplex PCR. The table includes 200,000 or so clones, 65% to 85% detected once. The sample taken for sequencing was PBMCs. Receptor source: a boy younger than 10 in good health and CMV-seronegative.

The V call is TRBV12-5, the J call TRBJ1-2; possible D gene TRBD1, 5 bases. The germline V and J ends were trimmed by 7 bases and 3 bases, with 21 bases remaining between them. The germline V gene encodes CDR1 LGHNT and CDR2 FRNRAP. The CDR3 is 16 residues long. The DNA for the CDR3 is TGTGCTAGTGACCGGGAGGAGGGCAGGGCCGACTATGGCTACACCTTC. This gives the protein CASDREEGRADYGYTF.

The chain recombines TRBV6-6 with TRBJ1-5; D is uncertain. Germline V gene lookup returns CDR1 MNHNY and CDR2 SVGAGI (reference sequence). The CDR3 has 16 amino acids. Trimming removed 1 base from V and 1 base from J, with 11 bases in between. Here the CDR3 reads CASSYFRVSSNQPQHF. In DNA, the CDR3 is TGTGCCAGCAGTTACTTCCGAGTAAGCAGCAATCAGCCCCAGCATTTT.

The genes are TRBV4-3 and TRBJ2-1, with D possibly TRBD2 on 5 matching bases. The CDR3 loop spans 12 amino acids. Trimming took 3 bases from V and 9 from J, leaving 9 bases between them. Germline assignment: CDR1 LGHNA and CDR2 YSLEER. CDR3 residues: CASSHLEGEQFF. The CDR3 region has the DNA TGCGCCAGCAGCCATCTCGAGGGTGAGCAGTTCTTC.

The J gene is TRBJ2-1, the V gene TRBV6-5; 10 bases map to TRBD2. The germline gives CDR1 MNHEY, CDR2 SVGAGI. CDR3 length equals 15 residues. V trimming: 5 bases; J trimming: 5 bases; junction bases outside the gene matches: 6. As DNA, the CDR3 is TGTGCCAGCAGTCTTCGGCTAGCGGGGGACAATGAGCAGTTCTTC. Translated, it gives CASSLRLAGDNEQFF.

The rearrangement joins TRBV6-1 to TRBJ1-3; D is ambiguous. Trimming pared 5 bases from V and 0 bases from J, leaving 11 bases between. This CDR3 is built from 15 residues. Germline assignment: CDR1 MNHNS and CDR2 SASEGT. CDR3: CASSLNEGSGNTIYF. DNA of the CDR3: TGTGCCAGCAGTTTGAACGAGGGCTCTGGAAACACCATATATTTT.

V and J are TRBV6-5 and TRBJ1-4, with D perhaps TRBD1 (5 bases). The germline CDR1 and CDR2 sequences are MNHEY and SVGAGI. This CDR3 has 13 residues. Trimming pared 2 bases from V and 7 bases from J, leaving 8 bases between. The CDR3 bases are TGTGCCAGCAGTTACGGGGGGACTGAAAAACTGTTTTTT. Protein sequence: CASSYGGTEKLFF.

The chain links TRBV5-6 to TRBJ2-2; TRBD1 is a possible D gene (7 bases). The length of the CDR3 is 16 residues. Trimming removed 5 bases from V and 0 bases from J, with 14 bases in between. Germline V gives CDR1 SGHDT, CDR2 YYEEEE. The CDR3 bases are TGTGCCAGCAGGGCCGGCGGGACAGCGAACACCGGGGAGCTGTTTTTT. Protein sequence: CASRAGGTANTGELFF.

This clone was recorded once. The rearrangement joins TRBV7-2 to TRBJ1-2, with D possibly matching TRBD1 (6 bases). The CDR3 extends over 13 amino acids. Germline V gives CDR1 SGHTA, CDR2 FQGNSA. V dropped 1 base and J dropped 7 bases, with 10 bases sitting between them. CDR3 loop: CASSLETGSGYTF. DNA of the CDR3: TGTGCCAGCAGCTTAGAAACAGGGAGTGGCTACACCTTC.

The genes are TRBV13 and TRBJ2-1; TRBD1 aligns across 7 bases. The germline V gene encodes CDR1 PRHDT and CDR2 FYEKMQ (reference sequence). The CDR3 sequence is 13 residues long. V shed 1 base and J 12 bases; nucleotides not matched to a gene: 6. The CDR3 nucleotides read TGTGCCAGCAGCTTAGAAGGGGGCGGGTGGCAGTTCTTC. Translated, it gives CASSLEGGGWQFF.

This rearrangement joins TRBV7-5 to TRBJ1-2. TRBV7-5 is assigned pseudogene status. CDR3 length equals 16 residues. DNA of the CDR3: TGTGCCAGAAGCTTGCCACTCCTAACCCCACGATATGGCTACACCTTC. This translates into CARSLPLLTPRYGYTF.

The chain employs TRBV5-4 and TRBJ2-7; 7 nucleotides line up with TRBD1. CDR3 size: 15 residues. Trimming at V came to 2 bases and at J to 1 base, leaving 6 bases not matched to a gene. Looked up from germline, CDR1 is SGHNT and CDR2 is YYREEE (reference sequence). The CDR3 region has the DNA TGTGCCAGCAGCTTATTCGGGACAGTGTCCTACGAGCAGTACTTC. As protein: CASSLFGTVSYEQYF.

The chain links TRBV6-1 to TRBJ2-2, with 9 bases fitting TRBD2. The CDR3 loop spans 17 amino acids. Germline assignment: CDR1 MNHNS and CDR2 SASEGT. Trimming took 2 bases from V and 4 from J; bases not matched to a gene: 8. Here the CDR3 reads CASSERRGGASTGELFF. Here the CDR3 DNA reads TGTGCCAGCAGTGAACGGCGCGGGGGGGCCTCCACCGGGGAGCTGTTTTTT.

The chain combines TRBV6-6 with TRBJ2-5, with TRBD1 as a possible D gene (6 bases). The J call may not be correct, given that the DNA end is closer to TRBJ2-7. Germline values: CDR1 MNHNY, CDR2 SVGAGI (reference sequence). The CDR3 loop spans 14 amino acids. Here the CDR3 reads CASSYLGQSYEQYF. In nucleotides, the CDR3 is TGTGCCAGCAGTTACCTTGGACAGAGCTACGAGCAGTACTTC.

This clone was observed a few times. The V and J genes are TRBV27 and TRBJ1-6; possibly TRBD1 for D (6 bases). V was shortened by 5 bases and J by 5 bases, with 19 bases between the two germline ends. The germline V gene encodes CDR1 MNHEY and CDR2 SMNVEV (reference sequence). The length of the CDR3 is 17 residues. CDR3 protein: CASSSRGSPPNNSPLHF. CDR3 bases: TGTGCCAGCAGTAGCAGGGGATCGCCACCTAATAATTCACCCCTCCACTTT.

V is TRBV15 and J is TRBJ2-3, with a weak D call TRBD1 (5 bases). CDR3 length: 12 amino acids. V lost 3 bases to trimming and J lost 11 bases, with 12 bases between them. Per germline, CDR1 LNHNV and CDR2 YYDKDF (reference sequence). The CDR3 DNA sequence: TGTGCCACCAGCAGGACAGACCGAGAGCAGTATTTT. Protein product: CATSRTDREQYF.

The chain couples TRBV11-2 to TRBJ2-5, with 7 bases lining up with TRBD1. The assigned J gene may be wrong: the sequence end matches TRBJ2-7 better. The CDR3 consists of 16 residues. Per the germline V gene, CDR1 is SGHAT and CDR2 is FQNNGV. The CDR3, as DNA: TGTGCCAGCAGCTTCAGGCCGGGCAGGGGGACCTACGAGCAGTACTTC. Translation gives CASSFRPGRGTYEQYF.

This chain joins TRBV7-9 and TRBJ2-1, with 8 bases identical to TRBD2. This CDR3 is built from 18 residues. The V segment lost 2 bases and the J segment 4 bases; nucleotides outside the gene matches: 13. The germline CDR1 and CDR2 sequences are SEHNR and FQNEAQ (reference sequence). The CDR3 sequence is CASSLTGGGRAGYNEQFF. The DNA for the CDR3 is TGTGCCAGCAGCTTAACCGGGGGGGGCAGGGCGGGTTACAATGAGCAGTTCTTC.

The V call is TRBV6-5, the J call TRBJ1-2; no definite D call. This CDR3 has 14 residues. From germline, CDR1 is MNHEY and CDR2 SVGAGI. CDR3 nucleotide sequence: TGTGCTACCAGAGGCAGCCCTTTGGGTCGTGGCTACACCTTC. Protein: CATRGSPLGRGYTF.

This sequence joins TRBV2 and TRBJ2-3, with TRBD2 as a possible D gene (5 bases). CDR1 and CDR2 from the germline V gene are SNHLY and FYNNEI. Deletions cut 3 bases from V and 5 bases from J, with 9 bases between. CDR3 size: 13 residues. The CDR3 DNA is TGTGCCAGCAGTGACGGGGTGGAAGATACGCAGTATTTT. Its protein is CASSDGVEDTQYF.

The chain combines TRBV5-6 with TRBJ2-3; maybe TRBD1 (5 bases). Germline V CDR1 and CDR2: SGHDT, YYEEEE. The V gene lost 1 base and the J gene lost 6 bases, with 12 bases spanning the gap. The CDR3 contains 14 residues. The CDR3 reads CASSLLGARDTQYF. Written as DNA, the CDR3 is TGTGCCAGCAGCTTGTTAGGGGCAAGGGATACGCAGTATTTT.

The chain couples TRBV7-9 to TRBJ2-1; TRBD2 aligns across 8 bases. J gave up 5 bases and V 5 bases, and 11 bases lay outside the gene matches. The CDR3 spans 16 residues. Germline CDR1 and CDR2: SEHNR and FQNEAQ (reference sequence). Here the CDR3 DNA reads TGTGCCAGCAGCATGCTCGGGGGGGCCCCCCACAATGAGCAGTTCTTC. Amino acid sequence: CASSMLGGAPHNEQFF.

V usage is TRBV7-3 and J usage is TRBJ2-3, with 7 bases lining up with TRBD2. The CDR3 runs to 13 residues. V dropped 8 bases and J dropped 1; count of bases not matched to a gene: 3. CDR1 and CDR2 (germline): SGHTA, FQGTGA. The CDR3 nucleotides read TGTGCCAGCGGGAGCGGGGGCACAGATACGCAGTATTTT. This encodes CASGSGGTDTQYF.

The V gene is TRBV5-1, the J gene TRBJ2-3, with a weak D call TRBD2 (6 bases). There are 15 residues in the CDR3. Germline values: CDR1 SGHRS, CDR2 YFSETQ. V lost 0 bases, J lost 5 bases, and 13 bases lay in between. CDR3 bases: TGCGCCAGCAGCTTGGTCTTGGGGGGAGGAGATACGCAGTATTTT. Encoded protein: CASSLVLGGGDTQYF. The full variable domain, in which reference TRBV5-1 and TRBJ2-3 provide the parts outside the CDR3, is KAGVTQTPRYLIKTRGQQVTLSCSPISGHRSVSWYQQTPGQGLQFLFEYFSETQRNKGNFPGRFSGRQFSNSRSEMNVSTLELGDSALYLCASSLVLGGGDTQYFGPGTRLTVL.

The chain joins TRBV10-3 to TRBJ2-7, with D tentatively TRBD2 (6 bases). The germline V and J ends were trimmed by 0 bases and 7 bases, with 22 bases remaining between them. Per germline, CDR1 ENHRY and CDR2 SYGVKD. This CDR3 contains 17 residues. For the CDR3, the DNA is TGTGCCATCAGTGAGTCTTCTGCGGGACGGCGATCTATGGAGCAGTACTTC. This sequence encodes CAISESSAGRRSMEQYF.

The CDR3 protein is CASSEGQGMGNQPQHF. Written as DNA, the CDR3 is TGTGCCAGCAGTGAGGGACAGGGAATGGGCAATCAGCCCCAGCATTTT. The V call is TRBV2, the J call TRBJ1-5; 9 bases are a match to TRBD1. The V segment lost 3 bases and the J segment 2 bases; nucleotides outside the gene matches: 5. The CDR3 consists of 16 residues. Germline V gives CDR1 SNHLY, CDR2 FYNNEI.

The J gene is TRBJ2-3, the V gene TRBV4-3; 7 nucleotides line up with TRBD2. This CDR3 spans 15 amino acids. Germline-derived CDR1 and CDR2 are LGHNA and YSLEER. With V trimmed by 0 bases and J by 3 bases, 3 bases remained unmatched. CDR3 coding DNA: TGCGCCAGCAGCCAAGATTTGCGGGAGACAGATACGCAGTATTTT. This encodes CASSQDLRETDTQYF.

The V and J genes are TRBV4-1 and TRBJ2-4, with 7 bases lining up with TRBD1. The ends lost 0 bases at V and 0 bases at J; junction bases unmatched: 8. Germline CDR1 and CDR2: MGHRA and YSYEKL. This CDR3 is 18 amino acids long. The CDR3 DNA reads TGCGCCAGCAGCCAAGATGCAGGACAGGCGTTAGCCAAAAACATTCAGTACTTC. It yields the protein CASSQDAGQALAKNIQYF.